Presented here are 23 T cell receptor beta chains from one specimen sequenced in a study of T cells in Graves' hyperthyroidism and ophthalmopathy. The CDR3 regions of TCR beta were amplified from RNA transcripts. In the first-round RT-PCR of the TCR CDR3, the HTBI primer set was used. TCRdb re-analysed the multiplex PCR reads in MiXCR, keeping a single row per CDR3 protein. The sample consists of around 500,000 distinct CDR3 sequences, roughly 15% of them appearing once. Sequenced material: blood. The receptors stem from a woman aged 40 to 50 with Graves' hyperthyroidism.

This clonotype was counted many times. J is TRBJ2-5 and V is TRBV7-2; TRBD2 matches at 7 bases. In germline, CDR1 is SGHTA, CDR2 FQGNSA. The CDR3 spans 14 residues. V was pared by 3 bases and J by 1 base, with 2 bases of the junction left unmatched. The CDR3 reads CASSLGGLQETQYF. The CDR3 DNA reads TGTGCCAGCAGCTTGGGAGGGCTCCAAGAGACCCAGTACTTC.

This clonotype was recorded at least ten times. This rearrangement joins TRBV19 to TRBJ1-1; TRBD1 aligns across 8 bases. The V and J ends lost 5 bases and 0 bases, in that order; junction bases with no gene match: 2. This CDR3 contains 14 residues. The V gene's germline CDR1 is LNHDA and CDR2 SQIVND (reference sequence). The CDR3: CASSDRGVNTEAFF. CDR3 sequence (DNA): TGTGCCAGTAGTGACAGGGGTGTGAACACTGAAGCTTTCTTT.

J is TRBJ2-7 and V is TRBV11-2, with D perhaps assigned TRBD1 or TRBD2 (6 bases each). Germline CDR1 reads SGHAT; CDR2 reads FQNNGV. V was shortened by 4 bases and J by 2 bases, with 18 bases between the two germline ends. The length of the CDR3 is 16 residues. The DNA of the CDR3 is TGTGCCAGCAGCTGGGCTAGTGGGGGGCCCACCTACGAGCAGTACTTC. Residues: CASSWASGGPTYEQYF. The complete variable domain, with remaining parts taken from reference TRBV11-2 and TRBJ2-7, reads EAGVAQSPRYKIIEKRQSVAFWCNPISGHATLYWYQQILGQGPKLLIQFQNNGVVDDSQLPKDRFSAERLKGVDSTLKIQPAKLEDSAVYLCASSWASGGPTYEQYFGPGTRLTVT.

The sample holds many counts of this clonotype. The J gene is TRBJ2-3, the V gene TRBV19; 8 positions agree with TRBD2. Germline V gene data show CDR1 as LNHDA and CDR2 as SQIVND (reference sequence). Trimming cost V 8 bases and J 1 base; bases outside gene matches: 5. The CDR3 covers 14 residues. CDR3 nucleotides: TGTGCCAGTTCTAGCGGGTCTGGCACAGATACGCAGTATTTT. Its translation: CASSSGSGTDTQYF.

This clonotype has only a few counts. The chain is built from TRBV5-8 and TRBJ1-4; 12 bases agree with TRBD1. Germline trimming cut 0 bases from V and 6 bases from J; bases unmatched to any gene: 6. Per the germline V gene, CDR1 is SGHTS and CDR2 is YDEGEE. This CDR3 contains 17 residues. CDR3 sequence reads: CASSLAGTGGADEKLFF. The CDR3 coding sequence is TGTGCCAGCAGCTTGGCTGGGACAGGGGGCGCGGATGAAAAACTGTTTTTT. The variable domain in full, completed from reference TRBV5-8 and TRBJ1-4, reads EAGVTQSPTHLIKTRGQQATLRCSPISGHTSVYWYQQALGLGLQFLLWYDEGEERNRGNFPPRFSGRQFPNYSSELNVNALELEDSALYLCASSLAGTGGADEKLFFGSGTQLSVL.

This clonotype occurred a few times. This rearrangement joins TRBV6-1 to TRBJ2-7; TRBD2 aligns across 11 bases. Germline assignment: CDR1 MNHNS and CDR2 SASEGT. This CDR3 has 14 amino acids. J gave up 1 base and V 8 bases, and 4 bases lay outside the gene matches. The CDR3 sequence: CASGLAGISYEQYF. The CDR3 DNA sequence: TGTGCCAGCGGACTAGCGGGTATTTCCTACGAGCAGTACTTC.

This clonotype occurred many times. The rearrangement joins TRBV28 to TRBJ2-3, with TRBD2 identical over 7 bases. The CDR3 spans 12 residues. V trimming: 4 bases; J trimming: 10 bases; junction bases outside the gene matches: 5. Germline V gene sequence: CDR1 MDHEN, CDR2 SYDVKM. For the CDR3, the DNA is TGTGCCAGCAGTTCTATGGGGAGGGCGCAGTATTTT. This translates into CASSSMGRAQYF. Using reference TRBV28 and TRBJ2-3 for the parts outside the CDR3, the full variable domain is DVKVTQSSRYLVKRTGEKVFLECVQDMDHENMFWYRQDPGLGLRLIYFSYDVKMKEKGDIPEGYSVSREKKERFSLILESASTNQTSMYLCASSSMGRAQYFGPGTRLTVL.

This clonotype was counted at least ten times. The rearrangement uses TRBV11-2 and TRBJ2-2, with D possibly matching TRBD2 (5 bases). Trimming removed 8 bases from V and 7 bases from J, with 20 bases in between. The CDR3 contains 15 residues. The germline V gene encodes CDR1 SGHAT and CDR2 FQNNGV. The CDR3 DNA reads TGTGCCAGCCGACTGGTCTGGGGAGAGGACGGGGAGCTGTTTTTT. Protein product: CASRLVWGEDGELFF.

The rearrangement uses TRBV29-1 and TRBJ1-2, with TRBD1 as a possible D gene (5 bases). The length of the CDR3 is 12 residues. V was cut by 7 bases and J by 8 bases, with 17 bases left in between. The germline CDR1 and CDR2 sequences are SQVTM and ANQGSEA. The CDR3 region is CSGLTGPEGYTF. The CDR3 coding sequence is TGCAGCGGCCTTACAGGACCGGAAGGCTACACCTTC.

This clonotype was seen repeatedly, ten times or more. V and J are TRBV5-1 and TRBJ2-1; D remains ambiguous. The V end was cut by 3 bases, the J end by 3 bases, with 16 bases between. Per the germline V gene, CDR1 is SGHRS and CDR2 is YFSETQ. CDR3 length: 16 residues. CDR3 residues: CASSYSGGIGYNEQFF. As DNA, the CDR3 is TGCGCCAGCAGCTACTCGGGTGGGATAGGCTACAATGAGCAGTTCTTC.

This clonotype has just a few counts. V usage is TRBV20-1 and J usage is TRBJ2-7; D is ambiguous. From germline, CDR1 is DFQATT and CDR2 SNEGSKA (reference sequence). This CDR3 spans 15 amino acids. Trimming pared 3 bases from V and 3 bases from J, leaving 18 bases between. For the CDR3, the DNA is TGCAGTGCTAGTGATGTGACCGCCTTCGGCTACGAGCAGTACTTC. This encodes CSASDVTAFGYEQYF.

This clonotype was counted many times. J is TRBJ2-7 and V is TRBV6-1; D is unclear. V was cut by 0 bases and J by 4 bases, with 10 bases left in between. Per germline, CDR1 MNHNS and CDR2 SASEGT. This CDR3 region has 14 residues. DNA for the CDR3: TGTGCCAGCAGTGAAGCGCAATCTTTTTACGAGCAGTACTTC. Translated: CASSEAQSFYEQYF.

This clonotype was seen at least ten times. This chain uses TRBV30 with TRBJ2-3, with D possibly matching TRBD2 (6 bases). Germline CDR1 reads GTSNPN; CDR2 reads SVGIG (reference sequence). The CDR3 is made up of 15 amino acids. V lost 2 bases and J 3 bases, leaving 15 bases between the germline ends. This CDR3 reads CAWSRRERWTDTQYF. The CDR3, as DNA: TGTGCCTGGAGTCGGCGGGAAAGATGGACAGATACGCAGTATTTT.

The V gene is TRBV4-1, the J gene TRBJ2-7; D remains ambiguous. V lost 0 bases and J 1 base, leaving 10 bases between the germline ends. CDR3 length: 15 residues. Germline V gene sequence: CDR1 MGHRA, CDR2 YSYEKL. This CDR3 is CASSQDSGGSYEQYF. In nucleotides, the CDR3 is TGCGCCAGCAGCCAAGATTCGGGTGGATCCTACGAGCAGTACTTC.

This clonotype was seen a handful of times. The chain is built from TRBV12-3 or TRBV12-4 and TRBJ2-2; 7 nucleotides agree with TRBD2. The CDR3 length is 14 residues. Unmatched junction bases numbered 8, after V lost 7 bases and J lost 6 bases. CDR3 DNA sequence: TGTGCCAGCACCCTCGGGGGGACGTCCGGGGAGCTGTTTTTT. Its translation is CASTLGGTSGELFF.

J is TRBJ2-1 and V is TRBV3-1; 7 bases agree with TRBD2. J gave up 4 bases and V 4 bases, and 10 bases lay outside the gene matches. CDR3 length: 16 amino acids. In germline, CDR1 is LGHDT, CDR2 YNNKEL (reference sequence). CDR3 protein: CASSRRGASGYNEQFF. CDR3 nucleotide sequence: TGTGCCAGCAGCCGAAGAGGGGCTAGCGGTTACAATGAGCAGTTCTTC.

This rearrangement joins TRBV6-2 or TRBV6-3 to TRBJ1-1; no reliable D call. V was trimmed by 5 bases and J by 1 base, leaving 8 bases between them. Germline V gene data show CDR1 as MNHEY and CDR2 as SVGEGT. The CDR3 totals 13 residues. This CDR3 reads CASSVEGNTEAFF. CDR3 coding DNA: TGTGCCAGCAGTGTCGAGGGGAACACTGAAGCTTTCTTT.

This clonotype occurred many times. The chain couples TRBV7-2 to TRBJ2-2; D is tentatively TRBD1 or TRBD2 (6 bases each). V was clipped by 4 bases and J by 5 bases, with 17 bases between them. The CDR3 is 16 residues long. Germline V CDR1 and CDR2: SGHTA, FQGNSA. In DNA form, the CDR3 reads TGTGCCAGCAGCTCTGGGCGGTCGGGGGCGACCGGGGAGCTGTTTTTT. This sequence encodes CASSSGRSGATGELFF.

This clonotype was counted at least ten times. The rearrangement uses TRBV3-1 and TRBJ1-1; perhaps TRBD1 as D (5 bases). Trimming took 1 base from V and 5 from J, leaving 14 bases between them. Germline V gene sequence: CDR1 LGHDT, CDR2 YNNKEL (reference sequence). The CDR3 is made up of 15 amino acids. The CDR3 reads CASSQVPGAGTEAFF. The CDR3 bases are TGTGCCAGCAGCCAAGTCCCCGGGGCGGGGACTGAAGCTTTCTTT.

This chain links TRBV4-1 with TRBJ2-2; TRBD2 agrees at 13 bases. Trimming at V came to 5 bases and at J to 5 bases, leaving 11 bases not matched to a gene. Germline V gene data show CDR1 as MGHRA and CDR2 as YSYEKL. The CDR3 has 18 amino acids. The CDR3 DNA reads TGCGCCAGCAGCTCCCATACTAGCGGGAGGGCCGGGACCGGGGAGCTGTTTTTT. This encodes CASSSHTSGRAGTGELFF.

This clonotype was seen ten or more times. This chain uses TRBV12-3 or TRBV12-4 with TRBJ2-5; no clear D gene. V lost 3 bases and J lost 5, with 10 bases in between. The CDR3 spans 13 residues. In DNA, the CDR3 is TGTGCCAGCAGTTTTCTTAGTGGGGAGACCCAGTACTTC. Its protein product is CASSFLSGETQYF.

This clonotype showed up many times. This chain joins TRBV20-1 and TRBJ2-7; the D is unclear. The CDR3 contains 11 residues. CDR1 and CDR2 (germline): DFQATT, SNEGSKA (reference sequence). Between the trimmed V and J ends, which lost 4 bases and 3 bases, there was a span of 7 bases. The CDR3, as DNA: TGCAGTGCTATCCCGAACTACGAGCAGTACTTC. It encodes CSAIPNYEQYF.

This clonotype was recorded a few times. The chain links TRBV19 to TRBJ1-1, with D possibly matching TRBD1 (6 bases). This CDR3 spans 17 amino acids. Trimming shortened V by 3 bases and J by 4 bases, and 21 bases separated the two germline ends. Per germline, CDR1 LNHDA and CDR2 SQIVND (reference sequence). DNA of the CDR3: TGTGCCAGTAGTATCCCGCCGGGGATGGGGGCCCGCACTGAAGCTTTCTTT. Translation: CASSIPPGMGARTEAFF. The full variable domain, in which reference TRBV19 and TRBJ1-1 provide the parts outside the CDR3, is DGGITQSPKYLFRKEGQNVTLSCEQNLNHDAMYWYRQDPGQGLRLIYYSQIVNDFQKGDIAEGYSVSREKKESFPLTVTSAQKNPTAFYLCASSIPPGMGARTEAFFGQGTRLTVV.